Detailed here is one TCR beta chain. The data were produced by immunoSEQ multiplex PCR, yet TCRdb's version contains in-frame clones alone and is incomplete. The table records around 71,000 clones, approximately 89% of them present only once. The data derive from a study of control samples from healthy donors and cancer patients. Germline loops: CDR1 SGHDN, CDR2 FVKESK. This CDR3 has 13 residues. V was clipped by 4 bases and J by 7 bases, with 13 bases between them. The receptor comes from a woman in her forties or fifties with head and neck cancer. The material sequenced was PBMCs. This chain joins TRBV14 and TRBJ1-1, with a weak D call TRBD1 (6 bases). DNA for the CDR3: TGTGCCAGCAGCCTTCTCAGGGGCGGTGAAGCTTTCTTT. It encodes CASSLLRGGEAFF.